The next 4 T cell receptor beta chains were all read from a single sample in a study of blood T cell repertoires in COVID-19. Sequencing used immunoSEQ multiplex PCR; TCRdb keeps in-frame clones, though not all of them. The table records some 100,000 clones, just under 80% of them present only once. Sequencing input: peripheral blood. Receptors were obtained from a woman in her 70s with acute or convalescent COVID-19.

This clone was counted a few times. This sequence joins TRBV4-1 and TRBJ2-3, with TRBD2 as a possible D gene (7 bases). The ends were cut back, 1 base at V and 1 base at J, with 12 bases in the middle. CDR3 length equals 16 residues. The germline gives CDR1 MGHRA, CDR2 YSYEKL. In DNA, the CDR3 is TGCGCCAGCAGCCAAGTGCGGGGGCTCGGCACAGATACGCAGTATTTT. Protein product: CASSQVRGLGTDTQYF.

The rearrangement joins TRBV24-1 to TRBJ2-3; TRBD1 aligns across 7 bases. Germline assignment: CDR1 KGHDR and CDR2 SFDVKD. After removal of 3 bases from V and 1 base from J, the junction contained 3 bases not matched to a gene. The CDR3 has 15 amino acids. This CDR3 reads CATSDVTGGTDTQYF. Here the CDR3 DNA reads TGTGCCACCAGTGATGTTACAGGGGGCACAGATACGCAGTATTTT.

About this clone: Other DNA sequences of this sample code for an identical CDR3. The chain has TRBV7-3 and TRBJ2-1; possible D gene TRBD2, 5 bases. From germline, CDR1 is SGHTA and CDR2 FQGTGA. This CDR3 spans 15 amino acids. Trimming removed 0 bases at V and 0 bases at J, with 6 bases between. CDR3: CASSLTGSSYNEQFF. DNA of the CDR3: TGTGCCAGCAGCTTAACGGGGAGCTCCTACAATGAGCAGTTCTTC.

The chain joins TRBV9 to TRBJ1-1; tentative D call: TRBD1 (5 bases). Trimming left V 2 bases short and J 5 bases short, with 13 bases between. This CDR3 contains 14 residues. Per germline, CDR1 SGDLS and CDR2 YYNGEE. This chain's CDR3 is CASSVGGSKTEAFF. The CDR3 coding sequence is TGTGCCAGCAGCGTGGGGGGTTCTAAGACTGAAGCTTTCTTT.